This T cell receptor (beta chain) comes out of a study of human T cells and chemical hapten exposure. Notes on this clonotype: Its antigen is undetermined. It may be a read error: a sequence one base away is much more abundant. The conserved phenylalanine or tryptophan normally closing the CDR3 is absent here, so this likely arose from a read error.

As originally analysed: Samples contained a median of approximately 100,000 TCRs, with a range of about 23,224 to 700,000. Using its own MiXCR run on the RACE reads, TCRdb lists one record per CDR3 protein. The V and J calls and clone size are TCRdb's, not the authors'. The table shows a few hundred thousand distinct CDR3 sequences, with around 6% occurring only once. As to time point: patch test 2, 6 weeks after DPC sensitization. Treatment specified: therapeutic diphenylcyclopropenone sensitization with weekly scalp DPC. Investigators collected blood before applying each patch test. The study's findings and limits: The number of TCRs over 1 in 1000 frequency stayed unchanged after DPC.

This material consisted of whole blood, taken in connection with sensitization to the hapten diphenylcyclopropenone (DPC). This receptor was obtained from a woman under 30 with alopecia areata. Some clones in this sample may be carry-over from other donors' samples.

The DNA for the CDR3 is TGCGCCAGCAGCTTGTATGACTTCGGAGTGAGGCAAGAGACCCAGTACCTC. Amino acids: CASSLYDFGVRQETQYL. The chain couples TRBV5-1 to TRBJ2-5; no definite D call. The CDR3 covers 17 residues. Trimming cost V 1 base and J 2 bases, with 18 bases left between them. Germline lookup yields CDR1 SGHRS and CDR2 YFSETQ.